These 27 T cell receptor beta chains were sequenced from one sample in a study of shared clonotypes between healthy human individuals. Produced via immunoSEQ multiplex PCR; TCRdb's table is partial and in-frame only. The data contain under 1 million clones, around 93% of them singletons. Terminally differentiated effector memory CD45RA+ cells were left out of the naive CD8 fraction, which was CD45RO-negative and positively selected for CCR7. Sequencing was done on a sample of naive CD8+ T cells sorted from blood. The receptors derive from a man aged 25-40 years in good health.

The CDR3, as DNA: TGTGCCACCAGGACACAGGTGAGCTCCTACGAGCAGTACTTC. Translating it yields CATRTQVSSYEQYF. The chain links TRBV15 to TRBJ2-7; a possible D gene is TRBD1 (5 bases). Looked up from germline, CDR1 is LNHNV and CDR2 is YYDKDF (reference sequence). The CDR3 consists of 14 residues. The V gene lost 6 bases and the J gene lost 0 bases, with 12 bases spanning the gap.

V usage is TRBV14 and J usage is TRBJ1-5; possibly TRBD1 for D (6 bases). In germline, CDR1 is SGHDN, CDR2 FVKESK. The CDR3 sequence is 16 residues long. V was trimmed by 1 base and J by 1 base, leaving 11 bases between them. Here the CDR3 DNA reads TGTGCCAGCAGCCAAGCTGAGGGGGACAGCAATCAGCCCCAGCATTTT. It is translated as CASSQAEGDSNQPQHF. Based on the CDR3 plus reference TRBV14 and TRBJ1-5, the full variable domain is EAGVTQFPSHSVIEKGQTVTLRCDPISGHDNLYWYRRVMGKEIKFLLHFVKESKQDESGMPNNRFLAERTGGTYSTLKVQPAELEDSGVYFCASSQAEGDSNQPQHFGDGTRLSIL.

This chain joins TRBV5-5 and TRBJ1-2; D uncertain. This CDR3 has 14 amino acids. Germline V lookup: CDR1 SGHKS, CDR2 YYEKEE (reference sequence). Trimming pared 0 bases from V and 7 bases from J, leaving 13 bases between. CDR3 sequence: CASSLETDGFGYTF. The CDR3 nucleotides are TGTGCCAGCAGCTTGGAAACAGACGGCTTTGGCTACACCTTC.

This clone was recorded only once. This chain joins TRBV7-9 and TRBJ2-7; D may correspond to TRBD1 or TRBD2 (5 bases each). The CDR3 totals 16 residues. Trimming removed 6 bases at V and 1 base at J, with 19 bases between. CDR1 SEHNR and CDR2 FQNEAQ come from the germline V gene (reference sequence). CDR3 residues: CASSYEGPPRSYEQYF. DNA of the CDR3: TGTGCCAGCAGTTATGAGGGGCCCCCGAGGTCCTACGAGCAGTACTTC. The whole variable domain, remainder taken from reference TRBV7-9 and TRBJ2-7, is DTGVSQNPRHKITKRGQNVTFRCDPISEHNRLYWYRQTLGQGPEFLTYFQNEAQLEKSRLLSDRFSAERPKGSFSTLEIQRTEQGDSAMYLCASSYEGPPRSYEQYFGPGTRLTVT.

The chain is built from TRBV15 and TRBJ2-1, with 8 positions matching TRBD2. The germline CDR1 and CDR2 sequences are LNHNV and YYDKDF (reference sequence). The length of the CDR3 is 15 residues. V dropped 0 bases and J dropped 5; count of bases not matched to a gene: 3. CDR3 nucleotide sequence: TGTGCCACCAGCAGAGAACTAGCGGAGGACAATGAGCAGTTCTTC. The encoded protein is CATSRELAEDNEQFF.

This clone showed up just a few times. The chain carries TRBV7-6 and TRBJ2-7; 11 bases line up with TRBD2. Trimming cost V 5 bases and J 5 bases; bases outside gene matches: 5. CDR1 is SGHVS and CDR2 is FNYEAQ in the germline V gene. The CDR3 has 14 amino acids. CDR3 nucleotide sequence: TGTGCCAGCAGCCCCCTAGCGGGAGGCCACGAGCAGTACTTC. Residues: CASSPLAGGHEQYF.

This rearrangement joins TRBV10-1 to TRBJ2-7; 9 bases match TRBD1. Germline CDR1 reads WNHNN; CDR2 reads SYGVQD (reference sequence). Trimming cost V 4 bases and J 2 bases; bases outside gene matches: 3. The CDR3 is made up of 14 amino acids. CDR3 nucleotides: TGCGCCAGCAGTGCGGGACAGGGTCCCTACGAGCAGTACTTC. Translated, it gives CASSAGQGPYEQYF.

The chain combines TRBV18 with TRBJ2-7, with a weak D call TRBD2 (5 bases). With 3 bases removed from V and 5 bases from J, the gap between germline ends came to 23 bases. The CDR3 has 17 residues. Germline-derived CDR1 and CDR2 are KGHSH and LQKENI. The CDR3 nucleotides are TGTGCCAGCTCACCCGGTAGCGTGGAGATGAATAACCACGAGCAGTACTTC. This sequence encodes CASSPGSVEMNNHEQYF. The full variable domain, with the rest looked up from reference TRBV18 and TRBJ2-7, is NAGVMQNPRHLVRRRGQEARLRCSPMKGHSHVYWYRQLPEEGLKFMVYLQKENIIDESGMPKERFSAEFPKEGPSILRIQQVVRGDSAAYFCASSPGSVEMNNHEQYFGPGTRLTVT.

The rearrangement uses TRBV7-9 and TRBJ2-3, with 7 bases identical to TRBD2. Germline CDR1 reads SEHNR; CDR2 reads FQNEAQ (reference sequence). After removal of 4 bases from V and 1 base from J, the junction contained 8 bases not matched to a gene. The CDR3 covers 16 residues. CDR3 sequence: CASSSGGLRGTDTQYF. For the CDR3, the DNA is TGTGCCAGCAGCTCGGGGGGTCTTCGGGGCACAGATACGCAGTATTTT.

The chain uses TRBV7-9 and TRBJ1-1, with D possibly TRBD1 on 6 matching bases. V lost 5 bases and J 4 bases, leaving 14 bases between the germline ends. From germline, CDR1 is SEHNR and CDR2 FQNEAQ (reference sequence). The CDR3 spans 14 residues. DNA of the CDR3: TGTGCCAGCAGCCCCCGGGACATGACCACTGAAGCTTTCTTT. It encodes CASSPRDMTTEAFF.

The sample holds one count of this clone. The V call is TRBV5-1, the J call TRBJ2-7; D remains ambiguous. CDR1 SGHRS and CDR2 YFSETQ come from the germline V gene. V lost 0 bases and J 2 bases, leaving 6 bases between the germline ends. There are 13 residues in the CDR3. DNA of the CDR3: TGCGCCAGCAGCTTGGACACGGCCTACGAGCAGTACTTC. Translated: CASSLDTAYEQYF.

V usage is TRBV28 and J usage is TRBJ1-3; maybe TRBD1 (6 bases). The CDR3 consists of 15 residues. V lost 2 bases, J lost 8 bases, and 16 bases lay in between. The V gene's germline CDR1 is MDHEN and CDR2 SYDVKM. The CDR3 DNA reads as TGTGCCAGCAGTTTAGGAACAGGCCCAGGGGACACCATATATTTT. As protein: CASSLGTGPGDTIYF.

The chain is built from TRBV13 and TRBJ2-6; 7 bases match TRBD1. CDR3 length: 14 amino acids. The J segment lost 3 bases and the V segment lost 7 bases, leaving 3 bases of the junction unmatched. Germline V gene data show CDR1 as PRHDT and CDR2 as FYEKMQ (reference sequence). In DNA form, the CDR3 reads TGTGCCAGCACCACAGGGGTTGGGGCCAACGTCCTGACTTTC. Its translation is CASTTGVGANVLTF.

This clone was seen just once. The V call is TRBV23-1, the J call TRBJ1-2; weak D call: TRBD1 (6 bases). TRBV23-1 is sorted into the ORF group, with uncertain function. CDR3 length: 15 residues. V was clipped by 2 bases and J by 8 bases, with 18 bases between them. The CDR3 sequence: CASSQTGGRAKGYTF. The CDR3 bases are TGCGCCAGCAGTCAAACGGGGGGGCGGGCGAAAGGCTACACCTTC.

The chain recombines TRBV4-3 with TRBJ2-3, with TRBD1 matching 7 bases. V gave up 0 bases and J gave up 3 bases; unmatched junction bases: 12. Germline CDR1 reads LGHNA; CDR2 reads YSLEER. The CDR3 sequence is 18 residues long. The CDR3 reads CASSQETVAGGITDTQYF. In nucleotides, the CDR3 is TGCGCCAGCAGCCAAGAGACGGTGGCAGGGGGTATAACAGATACGCAGTATTTT.

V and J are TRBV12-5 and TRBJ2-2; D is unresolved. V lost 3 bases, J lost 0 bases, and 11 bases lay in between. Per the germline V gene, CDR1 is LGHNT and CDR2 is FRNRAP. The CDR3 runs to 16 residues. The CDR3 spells CASGFLASANTGELFF. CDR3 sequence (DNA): TGTGCTAGTGGTTTTCTCGCCAGCGCGAACACCGGGGAGCTGTTTTTT. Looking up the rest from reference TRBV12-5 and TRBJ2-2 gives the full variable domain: DARVTQTPRHKVTEMGQEVTMRCQPILGHNTVFWYRQTMMQGLELLAYFRNRAPLDDSGMPKDRFSAEMPDATLATLKIQPSEPRDSAVYFCASGFLASANTGELFFGEGSRLTVL.

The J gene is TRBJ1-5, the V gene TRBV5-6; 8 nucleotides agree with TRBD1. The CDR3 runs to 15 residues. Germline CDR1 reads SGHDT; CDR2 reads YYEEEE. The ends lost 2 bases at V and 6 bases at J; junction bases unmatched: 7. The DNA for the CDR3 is TGTGCCAGCAGCTTACACAGGGGGTCGAGTCAGCCCCAGCATTTT. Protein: CASSLHRGSSQPQHF.

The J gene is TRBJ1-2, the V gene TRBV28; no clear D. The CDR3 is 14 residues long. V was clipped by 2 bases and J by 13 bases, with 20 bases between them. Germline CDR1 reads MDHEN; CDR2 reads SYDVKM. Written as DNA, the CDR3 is TGTGCCAGCAGTTTAAGGGCGGTCGTAAGCTCAACCACCTTC. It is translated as CASSLRAVVSSTTF.

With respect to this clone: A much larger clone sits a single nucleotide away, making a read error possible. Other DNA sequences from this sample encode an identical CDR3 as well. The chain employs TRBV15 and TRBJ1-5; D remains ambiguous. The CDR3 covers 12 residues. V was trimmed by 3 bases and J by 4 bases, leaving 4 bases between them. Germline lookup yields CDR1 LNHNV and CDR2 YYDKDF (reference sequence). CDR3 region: CATSRENQPQHF. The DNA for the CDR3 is TGTGCCACCAGCAGGGAGAATCAGCCCCAGCATTTT. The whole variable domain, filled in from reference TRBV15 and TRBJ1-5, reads DAMVIQNPRYQVTQFGKPVTLSCSQTLNHNVMYWYQQKSSQAPKLLFHYYDKDFNNEADTPDNFQSRRPNTSFCFLDIRSPGLGDTAMYLCATSRENQPQHFGDGTRLSIL.

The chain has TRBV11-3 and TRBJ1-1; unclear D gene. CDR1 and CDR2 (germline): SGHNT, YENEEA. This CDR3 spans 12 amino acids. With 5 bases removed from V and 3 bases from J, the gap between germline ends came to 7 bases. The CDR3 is CASSPHDTEAFF. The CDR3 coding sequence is TGTGCCAGCAGCCCCCACGACACTGAAGCTTTCTTT.

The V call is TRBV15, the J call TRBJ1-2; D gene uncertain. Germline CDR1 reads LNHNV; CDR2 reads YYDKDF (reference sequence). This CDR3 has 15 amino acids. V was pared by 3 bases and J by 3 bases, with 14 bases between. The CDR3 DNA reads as TGTGCCACCAGCAGTCCAGGTGCGGGTGACTATGGCTACACCTTC. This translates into CATSSPGAGDYGYTF.

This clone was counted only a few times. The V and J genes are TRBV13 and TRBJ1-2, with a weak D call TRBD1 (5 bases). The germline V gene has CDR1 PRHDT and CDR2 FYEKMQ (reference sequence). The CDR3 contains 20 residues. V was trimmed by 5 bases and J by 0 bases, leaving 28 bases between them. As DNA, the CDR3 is TGTGCCAGCAGCGGACCCACGACAGATCACCAAACCGAAGCTAACTATGGCTACACCTTC. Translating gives CASSGPTTDHQTEANYGYTF.

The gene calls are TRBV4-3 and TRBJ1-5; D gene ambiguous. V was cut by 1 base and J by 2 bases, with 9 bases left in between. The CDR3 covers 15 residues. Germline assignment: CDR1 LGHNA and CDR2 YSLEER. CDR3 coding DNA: TGCGCCAGCAGCCAAGTCTGGCGAGGCAATCAGCCCCAGCATTTT. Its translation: CASSQVWRGNQPQHF.

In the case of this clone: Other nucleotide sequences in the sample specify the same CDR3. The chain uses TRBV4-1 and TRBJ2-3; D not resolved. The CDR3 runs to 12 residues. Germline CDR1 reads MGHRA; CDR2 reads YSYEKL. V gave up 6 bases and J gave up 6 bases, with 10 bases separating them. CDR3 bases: TGCGCCAGCAGTCTTGGCGGTGATACGCAGTATTTT. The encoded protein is CASSLGGDTQYF.

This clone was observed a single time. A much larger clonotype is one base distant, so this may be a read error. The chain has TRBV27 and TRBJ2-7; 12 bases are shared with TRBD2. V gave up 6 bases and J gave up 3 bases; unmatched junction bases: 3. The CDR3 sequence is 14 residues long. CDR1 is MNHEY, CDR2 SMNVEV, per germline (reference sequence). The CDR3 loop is CASSPTSGSYEQYF. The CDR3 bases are TGTGCCAGCAGCCCGACTAGCGGGAGCTACGAGCAGTACTTC.

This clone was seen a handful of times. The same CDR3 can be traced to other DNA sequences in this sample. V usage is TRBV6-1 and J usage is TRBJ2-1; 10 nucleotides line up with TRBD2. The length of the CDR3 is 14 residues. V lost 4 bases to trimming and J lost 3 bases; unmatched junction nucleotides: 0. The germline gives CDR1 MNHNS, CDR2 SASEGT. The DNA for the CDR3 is TGTGCCAGCAGTGGGACTAGCGGCTACAATGAGCAGTTCTTC. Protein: CASSGTSGYNEQFF.

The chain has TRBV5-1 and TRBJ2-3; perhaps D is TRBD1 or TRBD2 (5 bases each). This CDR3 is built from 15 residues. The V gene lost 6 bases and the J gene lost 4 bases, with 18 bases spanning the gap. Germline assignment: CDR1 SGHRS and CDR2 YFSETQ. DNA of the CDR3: TGCGCCAGCAAGACGGGGATGGGGCTGGCAGATACGCAGTATTTT. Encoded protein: CASKTGMGLADTQYF.